The 9 T cell receptor beta chains below all came from one sample that was sequenced in a study of blood T cell repertoires in COVID-19. This table comes from immunoSEQ multiplex PCR, and its TCRdb copy is limited to in-frame clones, with some not included. The sample shows around 250,000 clones, 84% of them seen only once. Sequencing used peripheral blood. The receptors shown here come from a woman in her thirties or forties who had recovered from COVID-19.

This sequence joins TRBV7-3 and TRBJ1-4; TRBD1 aligns across 7 bases. V shed 5 bases and J 0 bases; nucleotides not matched to a gene: 3. From germline, CDR1 is SGHTA and CDR2 FQGTGA. The CDR3 has 15 residues. CDR3 residues: CASSQTGATNEKLFF. CDR3 DNA sequence: TGTGCCAGCAGCCAAACAGGGGCAACTAATGAAAAACTGTTTTTT. Full variable domain (missing parts from reference TRBV7-3 and TRBJ1-4): GAGVSQTPSNKVTEKGKYVELRCDPISGHTALYWYRQSLGQGPEFLIYFQGTGAADDSGLPNDRFFAVRPEGSVSTLKIQRTERGDSAVYLCASSQTGATNEKLFFGSGTQLSVL.

V and J are TRBV2 and TRBJ1-2, with 7 bases that match TRBD1. The length of the CDR3 is 14 residues. Unmatched junction bases numbered 2, after V lost 3 bases and J lost 1 base. The V gene's germline CDR1 is SNHLY and CDR2 FYNNEI. CDR3 protein: CASSDWDSNYGYTF. The CDR3 nucleotides read TGTGCCAGCAGTGATTGGGACAGTAACTATGGCTACACCTTC.

The rearrangement links TRBV6-6 to TRBJ1-2, with 7 bases fitting TRBD1. CDR3 length: 13 amino acids. The V gene's germline CDR1 is MNHNY and CDR2 SVGAGI (reference sequence). The ends lost 9 bases at V and 8 bases at J; junction bases unmatched: 12. In DNA, the CDR3 is TGTGCCAGTGAAGGTCAGGGGGTCGGGGGCTACACCTTC. Translated: CASEGQGVGGYTF.

The count of this clone is one. The rearrangement links TRBV7-2 to TRBJ2-5; no clear D. Germline values: CDR1 SGHTA, CDR2 FQGNSA. The CDR3 loop spans 13 amino acids. Trimming stripped 5 bases from V and 2 bases from J, with 9 bases between. The CDR3 DNA reads as TGTGCCAGCAGCGCCCCCAGGCAAGAGACCCAGTACTTC. It encodes CASSAPRQETQYF.

This clone showed up just once. J is TRBJ2-3 and V is TRBV5-1, with 13 nucleotides matching TRBD2. The germline gives CDR1 SGHRS, CDR2 YFSETQ. Trimming cost V 1 base and J 4 bases; bases outside gene matches: 3. The CDR3 is 16 amino acids. The CDR3 nucleotides are TGCGCCAGCAGCTTGCCTACTAGCGGGGGGGCAGATACGCAGTATTTT. Its translation: CASSLPTSGGADTQYF.

The V gene is TRBV24-1, the J gene TRBJ2-5; the match to TRBD2 covers 10 bases. The germline CDR1 and CDR2 sequences are KGHDR and SFDVKD. This CDR3 has 16 amino acids. V lost 4 bases and J lost 7; bases outside the gene matches: 11. As DNA, the CDR3 is TGTGCCACCAGTGACTCGCGGCTAGCGGGGGTAGGGACCCAGTACTTC. It is translated as CATSDSRLAGVGTQYF.

The V gene is TRBV3-1 (or the pseudogene TRBV3-2), the J gene TRBJ2-3; 10 positions match TRBD1. V lost 0 bases, J lost 9 bases, and 12 bases stayed unmatched. CDR3 length: 17 residues. CDR1 LGHDT and CDR2 YNNKEL come from the germline V gene (reference sequence). CDR3 DNA: TGTGCCAGCAGCCAAGATTTGACAGGGGGCCTCAGGAGGACGCAGTATTTT. Translated, it gives CASSQDLTGGLRRTQYF.

V and J are TRBV2 and TRBJ1-5; D perhaps matches TRBD1 (6 bases). V lost 7 bases to trimming and J lost 4 bases, with 20 bases between them. Germline CDR1 and CDR2: SNHLY and FYNNEI. The CDR3 length is 16 residues. The CDR3 DNA is TGTGCCAGCACCCTCTTTACAGGGTCTCCAAATCAGCCCCAGCATTTT. Residues: CASTLFTGSPNQPQHF. Based on the CDR3 plus reference TRBV2 and TRBJ1-5, the full variable domain is EPEVTQTPSHQVTQMGQEVILRCVPISNHLYFYWYRQILGQKVEFLVSFYNNEISEKSEIFDDQFSVERPDGSNFTLKIRSTKLEDSAMYFCASTLFTGSPNQPQHFGDGTRLSIL.

This clone was seen a single time. V gene TRBV9 combines with J gene TRBJ2-2; a weak D match, TRBD1 (6 bases). The V end was cut by 3 bases, the J end by 5 bases, with 17 bases between. The CDR3 totals 16 residues. From germline, CDR1 is SGDLS and CDR2 YYNGEE. CDR3 amino acids: CASSARGKRGTGELFF. CDR3 nucleotides: TGTGCCAGCAGCGCCCGGGGAAAAAGGGGGACCGGGGAGCTGTTTTTT.